What follows describes a single T cell receptor beta chain. The junction and the germline gene differ at one end; a read error may be behind it. This entry belongs to a study of tumor-infiltrating lymphocytes in primary liver carcinoma. It was from roughly 20-30 mg of unsorted bulk tissue that RNA and DNA were co-extracted. These patients lived with chronic HBV infection and had never been treated. Every tumor yielded five separate sampled regions. Total RNA amounting to 450 to 550 ng was the source from which TCR beta cDNA was made with a constant-region primer. ARM-PCR, slightly modified, supplied the TCR beta libraries through three nested multiplex PCR rounds. For around 11 cycles apiece, the opening two PCR rounds ran with TRBV1-TRBV30 forward primers and a C-beta reverse primer. One entry per CDR3 protein results from TCRdb running MiXCR on the multiplex PCR reads. Here the sample spans approximately 47,000 distinct CDR3 sequences, around 79% being singletons.

The CDR3 runs to 15 residues. Germline loops: CDR1 MDHEN, CDR2 SYDVKM. Specimen: liver tumor tissue from sampling region 3. The subset denotes: tumor region T3, left-lateral pole. The clonotype was recovered from a man in his forties with primary liver carcinoma and hepatitis B virus infection. The J gene is TRBJ2-5, the V gene TRBV28; 11 bases align to TRBD2. In DNA, the CDR3 is TGTGCCAGCAGTTCCATAGCGGGAGGGTCGGAGACCCAGTGCTTC. It encodes CASSSIAGGSETQCF.